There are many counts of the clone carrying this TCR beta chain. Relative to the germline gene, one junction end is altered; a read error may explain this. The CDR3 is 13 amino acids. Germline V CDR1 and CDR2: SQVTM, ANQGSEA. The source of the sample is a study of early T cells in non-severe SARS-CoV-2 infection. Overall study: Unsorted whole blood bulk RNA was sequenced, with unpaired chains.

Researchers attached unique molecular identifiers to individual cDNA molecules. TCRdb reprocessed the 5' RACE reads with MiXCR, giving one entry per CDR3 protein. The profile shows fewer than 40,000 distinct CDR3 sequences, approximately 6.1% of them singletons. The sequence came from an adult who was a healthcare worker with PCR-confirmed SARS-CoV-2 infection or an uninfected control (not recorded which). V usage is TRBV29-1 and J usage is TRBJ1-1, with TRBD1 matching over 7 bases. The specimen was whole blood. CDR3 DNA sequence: TGCAGCGTTACGGGACAGCAGAACACTGAAGTTTTCTTT. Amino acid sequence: CSVTGQQNTEVFF.